These 21 T cell receptor beta chains originate from one sample sequenced in a study of blood T cell repertoires in COVID-19. Repertoires were generated with immunoSEQ multiplex PCR, while TCRdb's copy carries only in-frame clones and drops some. The data hold 150,000 to 200,000 clones, with around 84% observed a single time. Sequencing input: peripheral blood. The receptors were gathered from a man aged 25-45 years with active or convalescent COVID-19.

This clone was recorded a few times. J is TRBJ2-7 and V is TRBV4-1, with 11 bases matching TRBD2. With 1 base clipped from V and 2 bases from J, the junction kept 10 bases outside the gene matches. The CDR3 contains 18 residues. Germline V CDR1 and CDR2: MGHRA, YSYEKL. CDR3 bases: TGCGCCAGCAGCCAAGTTGTGCTAGCGGGAGGACAAGCCTACGAGCAGTACTTC. Translation: CASSQVVLAGGQAYEQYF.

The rearrangement joins TRBV29-1 to TRBJ1-1; a possible D gene is TRBD1 (6 bases). CDR1 is SQVTM and CDR2 is ANQGSEA in the germline V gene. V lost 7 bases, J lost 0 bases, and 12 bases lay in between. This CDR3 is 13 amino acids long. In DNA, the CDR3 is TGCAGCGGAGGACAGATCATGAACACTGAAGCTTTCTTT. It specifies CSGGQIMNTEAFF.

This sequence joins TRBV27 and TRBJ2-2; 9 nucleotides agree with TRBD1. The junction had 0 bases not matched to a gene; V was cut back by 4 bases and J by 0 bases. The CDR3 is 15 residues long. Germline V CDR1 and CDR2: MNHEY, SMNVEV (reference sequence). As DNA, the CDR3 is TGTGCCAGCAGTTGGGACAGGGCGAACACCGGGGAGCTGTTTTTT. It is translated as CASSWDRANTGELFF.

The rearrangement links TRBV5-4 to TRBJ2-7; 10 bases are a match to TRBD2. The junction had 1 base not matched to a gene; V was cut back by 0 bases and J by 1 base. The CDR3 has 15 amino acids. Germline assignment: CDR1 SGHNT and CDR2 YYREEE (reference sequence). The chain's CDR3 is CASSLGTSGSYEQYF. CDR3 coding DNA: TGTGCCAGCAGCTTGGGGACTAGCGGTTCCTACGAGCAGTACTTC.

This clone came up once. This chain joins TRBV4-3 and TRBJ2-7, with D maybe TRBD1 (5 bases). V was trimmed by 1 base and J by 9 bases, leaving 16 bases between them. The length of the CDR3 is 14 residues. The germline V gene encodes CDR1 LGHNA and CDR2 YSLEER. CDR3 residues: CASSQVPRGNGQYF. In DNA, the CDR3 is TGCGCCAGCAGCCAAGTCCCTAGGGGCAACGGGCAGTACTTC.

This chain uses TRBV28 with TRBJ1-5; D possibly corresponds to TRBD1 (6 bases). This CDR3 spans 15 amino acids. Trimming stripped 6 bases from V and 6 bases from J, with 18 bases between. Germline lookup yields CDR1 MDHEN and CDR2 SYDVKM. CDR3 coding DNA: TGTGCCAGCAGCTGGTCAGGGGCTGAGAGTCAGCCCCAGCATTTT. It specifies CASSWSGAESQPQHF. Complete variable domain (other parts from reference TRBV28 and TRBJ1-5): DVKVTQSSRYLVKRTGEKVFLECVQDMDHENMFWYRQDPGLGLRLIYFSYDVKMKEKGDIPEGYSVSREKKERFSLILESASTNQTSMYLCASSWSGAESQPQHFGDGTRLSIL.

V usage is TRBV6-4 and J usage is TRBJ1-4; the D is unclear. The CDR3 extends over 15 amino acids. Germline CDR1 and CDR2: MRHNA and SNTAGT. V dropped 5 bases and J dropped 0 bases, with 10 bases sitting between them. DNA of the CDR3: TGTGCCAGCAGTACTCAGGCTGCAACTAATGAAAAACTGTTTTTT. It encodes CASSTQAATNEKLFF.

This clone was recorded once. The rearrangement joins TRBV24-1 to TRBJ1-2; 7 bases align to TRBD1. The CDR3 consists of 14 residues. CDR1 KGHDR and CDR2 SFDVKD come from the germline V gene. Losses at the gene ends were 2 bases for V and 6 bases for J; bases not matched to a gene: 5. DNA of the CDR3: TGTGCCACCAGTGATTCACAGGGGAAAGATGGCTACACCTTC. Translation: CATSDSQGKDGYTF.

The rearrangement joins TRBV4-1 to TRBJ2-7; possible D gene TRBD1, 5 bases. V was clipped by 1 base and J by 0 bases, with 13 bases between them. This CDR3 is 16 amino acids long. Per germline, CDR1 MGHRA and CDR2 YSYEKL. The CDR3 nucleotides read TGCGCCAGCAGCCAAGTAGTCGTCGACAGCTCCTACGAGCAGTACGTC. Its translation is CASSQVVVDSSYEQYV.

This clone was observed a single time. The chain couples TRBV5-1 to TRBJ1-1, with D unresolved. The CDR3 has 18 residues. CDR1 SGHRS and CDR2 YFSETQ come from the germline V gene. V lost 0 bases, J lost 1 base, and 19 bases lay in between. DNA for the CDR3: TGCGCCAGCAGCTTGGAAGGACCCTCAACCGCGGGGAACACTGAAGCTTTCTTT. This translates into CASSLEGPSTAGNTEAFF.

The sample holds one count of this clone. The V call is TRBV3-1 (or the pseudogene TRBV3-2), the J call TRBJ1-5, with D hard to call. Germline V CDR1 and CDR2: LGHDT, YNNKEL (reference sequence). The CDR3 totals 18 residues. V lost 0 bases and J 1 base, leaving 16 bases between the germline ends. This chain's CDR3 is CASSQEIRLVESNQPQHF. DNA for the CDR3: TGTGCCAGCAGCCAAGAGATCCGTCTGGTTGAGAGCAATCAGCCCCAGCATTTT.

The gene calls are TRBV5-1 and TRBJ2-7; TRBD1 might be the D (6 bases). V was clipped by 2 bases and J by 3 bases, with 15 bases between them. Germline V gene sequence: CDR1 SGHRS, CDR2 YFSETQ. This CDR3 has 15 residues. The CDR3, as DNA: TGCGCCAGCAGCTTACCGGGGTCAGGGGTCTACGAGCAGTACTTC. Amino acids: CASSLPGSGVYEQYF.

V gene TRBV4-3 combines with J gene TRBJ2-5; TRBD1 is a possible D gene (6 bases). The V gene's germline CDR1 is LGHNA and CDR2 YSLEER. The CDR3 runs to 16 residues. V gave up 0 bases and J gave up 4 bases, with 15 bases separating them. The CDR3 DNA reads as TGCGCCAGCAGCCAAGAGAGCGCCAGGGGAAGAGAGACCCAGTACTTC. Translation gives CASSQESARGRETQYF.

The V call is TRBV6-5, the J call TRBJ1-1; possibly TRBD1 for D (5 bases). The V and J ends lost 8 bases and 0 bases respectively, with 10 bases between them. From germline, CDR1 is MNHEY and CDR2 SVGAGI. The CDR3 contains 13 residues. CDR3 amino acids: CASPEGMNTEAFF. In DNA, the CDR3 is TGTGCCAGCCCGGAGGGGATGAACACTGAAGCTTTCTTT.

This clone has more than one count but fewer than ten. The rearrangement joins TRBV7-2 to TRBJ2-3; the match to TRBD2 covers 13 bases. With 1 base clipped from V and 4 bases from J, the junction kept 2 bases outside the gene matches. CDR1 SGHTA and CDR2 FQGNSA come from the germline V gene. The CDR3 has 16 residues. The CDR3 loop is CASSLGLAGGADTQYF. Written as DNA, the CDR3 is TGTGCCAGCAGCTTAGGACTAGCGGGAGGCGCAGATACGCAGTATTTT. Full variable domain (rest looked up from reference TRBV7-2 and TRBJ2-3): GAGVSQSPSNKVTEKGKDVELRCDPISGHTALYWYRQSLGQGLEFLIYFQGNSAPDKSGLPSDRFSAERTGGSVSTLTIQRTQQEDSAVYLCASSLGLAGGADTQYFGPGTRLTVL.

V usage is TRBV5-1 and J usage is TRBJ2-5; 9 nucleotides align to TRBD1. Germline V gene data show CDR1 as SGHRS and CDR2 as YFSETQ. This CDR3 comprises 15 residues. V shed 5 bases, J shed 2 bases, and the junction held 7 bases outside the gene matches. Written as DNA, the CDR3 is TGCGCCAGCAGGCAGACCGGGACAGGGCAAGAGACCCAGTACTTC. It yields the protein CASRQTGTGQETQYF.

The chain is built from TRBV7-2 and TRBJ2-3; 15 bases match TRBD2. CDR1 SGHTA and CDR2 FQGNSA come from the germline V gene. The CDR3 is made up of 15 amino acids. After removal of 4 bases from V and 5 bases from J, the junction contained 1 base not matched to a gene. CDR3 coding DNA: TGTGCCAGCAGCTGGGGACTAGCGGGAGGAGATACGCAGTATTTT. This codes for CASSWGLAGGDTQYF.

The CDR3 bases are TGTGCCAGCAGCCCCCGAACGGGGTCGGAGACCCAGTACTTC. The encoded protein is CASSPRTGSETQYF. The genes are TRBV7-9 and TRBJ2-5; D possibly corresponds to TRBD2 (5 bases). CDR3 length: 14 amino acids. The germline V and J ends were trimmed by 5 bases and 5 bases, with 15 bases remaining between them. CDR1 is SEHNR, CDR2 FQNEAQ, per germline (reference sequence). Full variable domain (remainder filled in from reference TRBV7-9 and TRBJ2-5): DTGVSQNPRHKITKRGQNVTFRCDPISEHNRLYWYRQTLGQGPEFLTYFQNEAQLEKSRLLSDRFSAERPKGSFSTLEIQRTEQGDSAMYLCASSPRTGSETQYFGPGTRLLVL.

The chain couples TRBV2 to TRBJ2-7, with TRBD1 matching over 7 bases. The ends lost 8 bases at V and 4 bases at J; junction bases unmatched: 11. Germline values: CDR1 SNHLY, CDR2 FYNNEI. The CDR3 has 14 amino acids. Written as DNA, the CDR3 is TGTGCCAGCCTTTACGGGCAGGGGGTTTACGAGCAGTACGTC. It yields the protein CASLYGQGVYEQYV.

As to this clone: Mismatch with germline at one junction end may stem from a read error. J is TRBJ2-1 and V is TRBV9; D uncertain. The germline V gene encodes CDR1 SGDLS and CDR2 YYNGEE. This CDR3 is 12 amino acids long. CDR3 residues: CASTPSDNEQFF. The CDR3 nucleotides read TGTGCCAGCACCCCCTCCGACAATGAGCAGTTCTTC.

J is TRBJ2-2 and V is TRBV27; no clear D. Germline V gene lookup returns CDR1 MNHEY and CDR2 SMNVEV (reference sequence). Trimming took 4 bases from V and 7 from J, leaving 4 bases between them. This CDR3 has 11 residues. Written as DNA, the CDR3 is TGTGCCAGCAGTTCGGGCGGGGAGCTGTTTTTT. This sequence encodes CASSSGGELFF.